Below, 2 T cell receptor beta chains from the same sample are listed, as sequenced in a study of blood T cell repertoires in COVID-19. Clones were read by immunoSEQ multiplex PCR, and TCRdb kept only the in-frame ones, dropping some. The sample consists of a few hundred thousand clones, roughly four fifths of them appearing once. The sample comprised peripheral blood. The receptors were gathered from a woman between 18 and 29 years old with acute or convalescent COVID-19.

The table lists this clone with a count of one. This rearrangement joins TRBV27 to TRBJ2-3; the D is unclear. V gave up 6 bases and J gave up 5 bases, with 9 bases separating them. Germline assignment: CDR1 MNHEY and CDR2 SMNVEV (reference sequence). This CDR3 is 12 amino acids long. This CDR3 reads CASRALGDTQYF. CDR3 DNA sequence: TGTGCCAGCAGGGCCCTAGGAGATACGCAGTATTTT.

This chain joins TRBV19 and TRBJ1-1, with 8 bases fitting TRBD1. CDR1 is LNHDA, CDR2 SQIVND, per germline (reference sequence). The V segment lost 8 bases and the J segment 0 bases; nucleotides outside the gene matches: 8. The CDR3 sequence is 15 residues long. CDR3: CASEGDRRLNTEAFF. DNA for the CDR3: TGTGCCAGTGAGGGGGACAGGAGATTGAACACTGAAGCTTTCTTT.